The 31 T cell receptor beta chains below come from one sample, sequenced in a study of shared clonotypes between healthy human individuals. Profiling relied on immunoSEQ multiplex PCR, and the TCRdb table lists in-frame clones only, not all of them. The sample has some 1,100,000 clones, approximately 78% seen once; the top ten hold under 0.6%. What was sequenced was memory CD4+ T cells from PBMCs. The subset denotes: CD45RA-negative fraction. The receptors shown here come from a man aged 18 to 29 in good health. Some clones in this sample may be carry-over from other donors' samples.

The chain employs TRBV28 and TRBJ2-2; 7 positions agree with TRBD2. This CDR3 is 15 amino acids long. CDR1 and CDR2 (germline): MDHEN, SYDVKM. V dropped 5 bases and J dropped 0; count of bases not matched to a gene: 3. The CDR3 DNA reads TGTGCCAGCAGTCCTAGCGGAGCGAACACCGGGGAGCTGTTTTTT. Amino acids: CASSPSGANTGELFF.

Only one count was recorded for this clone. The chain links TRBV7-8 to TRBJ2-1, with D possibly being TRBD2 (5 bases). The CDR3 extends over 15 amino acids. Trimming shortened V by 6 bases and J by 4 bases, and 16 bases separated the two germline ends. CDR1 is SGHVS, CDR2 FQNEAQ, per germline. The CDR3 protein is CASRTFASRYNEQFF. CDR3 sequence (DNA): TGTGCCAGCAGGACGTTCGCTAGCCGTTACAATGAGCAGTTCTTC.

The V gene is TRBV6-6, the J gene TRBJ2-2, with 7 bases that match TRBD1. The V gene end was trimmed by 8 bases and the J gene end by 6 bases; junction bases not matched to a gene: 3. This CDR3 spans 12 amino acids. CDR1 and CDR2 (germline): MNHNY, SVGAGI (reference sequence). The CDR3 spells CASLQGAGELFF. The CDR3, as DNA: TGTGCCAGCCTCCAGGGGGCCGGGGAGCTGTTTTTT.

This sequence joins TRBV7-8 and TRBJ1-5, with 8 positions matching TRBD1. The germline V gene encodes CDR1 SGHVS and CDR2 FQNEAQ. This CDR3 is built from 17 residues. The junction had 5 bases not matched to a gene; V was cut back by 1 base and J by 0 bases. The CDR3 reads CASSLVAGGSSNQPQHF. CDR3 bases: TGTGCCAGCAGCTTAGTGGCAGGGGGCAGTAGCAATCAGCCCCAGCATTTT.

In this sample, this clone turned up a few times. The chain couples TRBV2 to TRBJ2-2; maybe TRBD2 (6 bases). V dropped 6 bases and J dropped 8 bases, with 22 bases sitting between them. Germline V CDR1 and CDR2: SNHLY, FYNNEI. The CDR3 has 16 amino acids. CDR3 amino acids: CASRFLSGGPGGELFF. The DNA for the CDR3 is TGTGCCAGCAGATTTTTATCAGGAGGGCCAGGGGGGGAGCTGTTTTTT.

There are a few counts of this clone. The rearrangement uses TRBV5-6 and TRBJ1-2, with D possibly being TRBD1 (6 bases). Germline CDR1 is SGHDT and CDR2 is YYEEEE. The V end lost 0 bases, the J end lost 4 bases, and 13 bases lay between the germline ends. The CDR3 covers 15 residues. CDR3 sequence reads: CASSLAQGERYGYTF. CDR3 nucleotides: TGTGCCAGCAGCTTGGCACAGGGTGAACGCTATGGCTACACCTTC.

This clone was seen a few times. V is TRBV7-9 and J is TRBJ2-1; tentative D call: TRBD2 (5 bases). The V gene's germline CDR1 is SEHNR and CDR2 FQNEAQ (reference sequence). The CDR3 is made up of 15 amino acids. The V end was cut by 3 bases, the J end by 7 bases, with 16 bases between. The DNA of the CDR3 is TGTGCCAGCAGCTTCGCCGACTACCGCTTAAATGAGCAGTTCTTC. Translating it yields CASSFADYRLNEQFF.

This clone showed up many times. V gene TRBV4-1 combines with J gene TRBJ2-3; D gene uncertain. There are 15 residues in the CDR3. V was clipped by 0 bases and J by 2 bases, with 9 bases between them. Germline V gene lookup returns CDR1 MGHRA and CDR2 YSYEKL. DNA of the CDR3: TGCGCCAGCAGCCAAGACCCGACGGTCACAGATACGCAGTATTTT. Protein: CASSQDPTVTDTQYF.

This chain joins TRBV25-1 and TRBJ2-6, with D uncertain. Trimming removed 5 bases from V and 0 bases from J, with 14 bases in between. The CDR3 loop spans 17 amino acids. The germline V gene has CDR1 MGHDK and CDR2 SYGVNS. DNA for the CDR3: TGTGCCAGCAGTTCACCCTTCATTAGCTCTGGGGCCAACGTCCTGACTTTC. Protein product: CASSSPFISSGANVLTF.

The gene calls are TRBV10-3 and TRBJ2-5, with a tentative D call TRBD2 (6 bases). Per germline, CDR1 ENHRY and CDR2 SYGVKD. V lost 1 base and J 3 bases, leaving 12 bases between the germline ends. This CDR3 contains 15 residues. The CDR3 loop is CAISELGGIEETQYF. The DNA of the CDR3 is TGTGCCATCAGTGAGTTGGGCGGGATCGAAGAGACCCAGTACTTC.

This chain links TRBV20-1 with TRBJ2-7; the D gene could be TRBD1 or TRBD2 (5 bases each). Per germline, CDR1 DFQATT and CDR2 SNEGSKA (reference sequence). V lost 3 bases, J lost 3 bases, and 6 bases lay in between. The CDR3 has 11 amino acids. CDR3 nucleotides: TGCAGTGCTAGGAGGGGCTACGAGCAGTACTTC. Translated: CSARRGYEQYF.

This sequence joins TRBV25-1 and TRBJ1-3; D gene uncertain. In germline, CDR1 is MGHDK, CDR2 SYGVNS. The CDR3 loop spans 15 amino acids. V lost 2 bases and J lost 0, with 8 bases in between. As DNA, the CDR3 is TGTGCCAGCAGTGAAGGCAGTTACTCTGGAAACACCATATATTTT. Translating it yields CASSEGSYSGNTIYF.

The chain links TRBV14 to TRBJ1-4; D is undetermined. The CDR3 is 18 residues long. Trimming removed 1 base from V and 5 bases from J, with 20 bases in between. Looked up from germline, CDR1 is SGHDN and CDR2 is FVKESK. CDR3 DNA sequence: TGTGCCAGCAGCCAAGGGCTCGGAGGTCGGACTCTGAATGAAAAACTGTTTTTT. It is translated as CASSQGLGGRTLNEKLFF.

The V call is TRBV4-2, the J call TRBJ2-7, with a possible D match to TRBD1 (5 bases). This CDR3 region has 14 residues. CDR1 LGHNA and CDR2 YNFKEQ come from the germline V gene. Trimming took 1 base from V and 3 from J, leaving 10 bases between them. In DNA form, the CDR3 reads TGTGCCAGCAGCCAAGGGTCAGGGAACTACGAGCAGTACTTC. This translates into CASSQGSGNYEQYF.

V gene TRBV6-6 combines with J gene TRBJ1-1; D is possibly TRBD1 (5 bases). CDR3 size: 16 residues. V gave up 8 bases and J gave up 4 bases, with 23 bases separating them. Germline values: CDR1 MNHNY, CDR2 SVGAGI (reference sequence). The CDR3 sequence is CASPSGPHRVGTEAFF. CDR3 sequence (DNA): TGTGCCAGCCCCTCGGGACCCCACCGTGTAGGCACTGAAGCTTTCTTT.

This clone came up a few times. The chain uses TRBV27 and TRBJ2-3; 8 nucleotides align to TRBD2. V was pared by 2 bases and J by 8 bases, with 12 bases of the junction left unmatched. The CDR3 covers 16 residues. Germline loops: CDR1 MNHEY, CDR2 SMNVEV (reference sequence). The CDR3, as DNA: TGTGCCAGCAGTTTAACCCAAGCGGGAGTGCGGGGTACGCAGTATTTT. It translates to CASSLTQAGVRGTQYF.

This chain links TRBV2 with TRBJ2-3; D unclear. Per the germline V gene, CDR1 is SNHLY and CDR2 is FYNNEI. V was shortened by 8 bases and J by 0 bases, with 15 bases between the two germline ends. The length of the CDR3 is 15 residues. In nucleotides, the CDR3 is TGTGCCAGCTACCCCGTCCCCGGGAGCACAGATACGCAGTATTTT. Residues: CASYPVPGSTDTQYF. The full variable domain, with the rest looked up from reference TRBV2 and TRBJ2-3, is EPEVTQTPSHQVTQMGQEVILRCVPISNHLYFYWYRQILGQKVEFLVSFYNNEISEKSEIFDDQFSVERPDGSNFTLKIRSTKLEDSAMYFCASYPVPGSTDTQYFGPGTRLTVL.

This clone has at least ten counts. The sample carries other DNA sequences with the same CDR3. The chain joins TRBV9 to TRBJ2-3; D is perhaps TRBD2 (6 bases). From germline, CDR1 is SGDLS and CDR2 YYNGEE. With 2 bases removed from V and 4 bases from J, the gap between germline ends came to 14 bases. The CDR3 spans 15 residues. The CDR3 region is CASSVGGGRPDTQYF. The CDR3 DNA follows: TGTGCCAGCAGCGTCGGAGGAGGGAGGCCAGATACGCAGTATTTT.

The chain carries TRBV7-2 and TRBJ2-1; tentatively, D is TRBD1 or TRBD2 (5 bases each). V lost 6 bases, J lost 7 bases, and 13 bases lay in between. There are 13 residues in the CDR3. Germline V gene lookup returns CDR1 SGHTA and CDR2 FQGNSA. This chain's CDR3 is CASREGPRNEQFF. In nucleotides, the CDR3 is TGTGCCAGCAGAGAGGGACCGAGAAATGAGCAGTTCTTC. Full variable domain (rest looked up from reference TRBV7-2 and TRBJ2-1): GAGVSQSPSNKVTEKGKDVELRCDPISGHTALYWYRQSLGQGLEFLIYFQGNSAPDKSGLPSDRFSAERTGGSVSTLTIQRTQQEDSAVYLCASREGPRNEQFFGPGTRLTVL.

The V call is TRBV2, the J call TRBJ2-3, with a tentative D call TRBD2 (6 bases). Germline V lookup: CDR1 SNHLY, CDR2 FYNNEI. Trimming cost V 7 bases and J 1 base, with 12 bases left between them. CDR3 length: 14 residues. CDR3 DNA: TGTGCCAGCATGCGGGACTCGCGCACAGATACGCAGTATTTT. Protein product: CASMRDSRTDTQYF.

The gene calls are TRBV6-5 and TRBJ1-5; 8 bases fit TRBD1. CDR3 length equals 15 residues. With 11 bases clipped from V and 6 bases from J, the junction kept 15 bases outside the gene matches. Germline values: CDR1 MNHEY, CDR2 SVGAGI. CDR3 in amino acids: CARLEGQGVCQPQHF. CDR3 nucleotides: TGTGCCCGACTTGAAGGACAGGGAGTTTGTCAGCCCCAGCATTTT.

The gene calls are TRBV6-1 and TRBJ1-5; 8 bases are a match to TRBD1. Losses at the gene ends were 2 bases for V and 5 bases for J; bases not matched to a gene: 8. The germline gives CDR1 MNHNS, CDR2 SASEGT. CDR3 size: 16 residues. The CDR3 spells CASSESGQGLDQPQHF. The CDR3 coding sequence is TGTGCCAGCAGTGAAAGTGGACAGGGTTTGGATCAGCCCCAGCATTTT.

This CDR3 reads CASSHLNGIAGANVLTF. The CDR3 nucleotides are TGTGCCAGCAGCCATTTGAATGGGATCGCTGGGGCCAACGTCCTGACTTTC. The rearrangement uses TRBV14 and TRBJ2-6; no reliable D call. Trimming shortened V by 3 bases and J by 2 bases, and 14 bases separated the two germline ends. The CDR3 loop spans 17 amino acids. Germline CDR1 is SGHDN and CDR2 is FVKESK.

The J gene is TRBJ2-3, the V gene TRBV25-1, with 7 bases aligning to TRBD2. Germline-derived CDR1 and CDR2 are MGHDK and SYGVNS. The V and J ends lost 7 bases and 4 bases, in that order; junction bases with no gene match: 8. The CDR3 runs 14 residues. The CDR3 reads CASKAAGVSDTQYF. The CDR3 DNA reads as TGTGCCAGCAAAGCGGCGGGAGTATCAGATACGCAGTATTTT.

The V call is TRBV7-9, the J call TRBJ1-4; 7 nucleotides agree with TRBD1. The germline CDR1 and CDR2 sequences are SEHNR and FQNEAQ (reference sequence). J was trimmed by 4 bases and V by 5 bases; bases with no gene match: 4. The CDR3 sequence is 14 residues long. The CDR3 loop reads CASSPGQYNEKLFF. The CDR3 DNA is TGTGCCAGCAGCCCGGGACAGTATAATGAAAAACTGTTTTTT.

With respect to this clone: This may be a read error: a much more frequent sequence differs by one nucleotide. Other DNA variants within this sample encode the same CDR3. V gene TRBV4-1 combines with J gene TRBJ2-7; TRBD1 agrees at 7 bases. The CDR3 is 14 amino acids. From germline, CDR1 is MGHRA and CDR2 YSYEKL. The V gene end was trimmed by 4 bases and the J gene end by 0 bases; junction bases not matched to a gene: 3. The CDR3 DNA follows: TGCGCCAGCAGCCCCCGGGACAGCTCCTACGAGCAGTACTTC. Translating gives CASSPRDSSYEQYF.

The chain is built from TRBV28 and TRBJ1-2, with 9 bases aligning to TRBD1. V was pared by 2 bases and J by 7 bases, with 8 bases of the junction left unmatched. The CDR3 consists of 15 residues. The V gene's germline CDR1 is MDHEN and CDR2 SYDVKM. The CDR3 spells CASSLAGQGFFGYTF. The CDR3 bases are TGTGCCAGCAGTTTAGCAGGACAGGGGTTTTTTGGCTACACCTTC.

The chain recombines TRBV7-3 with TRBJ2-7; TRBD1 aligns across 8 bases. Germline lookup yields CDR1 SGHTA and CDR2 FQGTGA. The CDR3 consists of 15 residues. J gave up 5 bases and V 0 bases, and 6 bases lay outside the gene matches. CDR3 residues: CASSLTGQGYDEQYF. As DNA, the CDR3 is TGTGCCAGCAGCTTAACCGGACAGGGTTACGACGAGCAGTACTTC. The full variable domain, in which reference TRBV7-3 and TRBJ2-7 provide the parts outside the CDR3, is GAGVSQTPSNKVTEKGKYVELRCDPISGHTALYWYRQSLGQGPEFLIYFQGTGAADDSGLPNDRFFAVRPEGSVSTLKIQRTERGDSAVYLCASSLTGQGYDEQYFGPGTRLTVT.

The CDR3 reads CASSGQRERAKNIQYF. As DNA, the CDR3 is TGTGCCAGCAGCGGCCAGCGGGAGAGGGCCAAAAACATTCAGTACTTC. The chain has TRBV9 and TRBJ2-4; 8 bases are a match to TRBD2. Germline CDR1 and CDR2: SGDLS and YYNGEE. The CDR3 spans 16 residues. The V segment lost 3 bases and the J segment 1 base; nucleotides outside the gene matches: 6.

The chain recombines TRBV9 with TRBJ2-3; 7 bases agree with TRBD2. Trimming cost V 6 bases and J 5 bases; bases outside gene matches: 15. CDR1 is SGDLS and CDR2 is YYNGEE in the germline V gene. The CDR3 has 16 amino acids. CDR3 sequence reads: CASNSLGTAGEDTQYF. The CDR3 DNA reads TGTGCCAGCAACTCATTGGGGACGGCGGGGGAAGATACGCAGTATTTT.

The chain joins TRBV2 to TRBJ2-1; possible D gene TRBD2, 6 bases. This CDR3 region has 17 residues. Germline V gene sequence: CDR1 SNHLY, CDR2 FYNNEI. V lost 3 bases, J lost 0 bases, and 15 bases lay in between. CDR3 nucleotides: TGTGCCAGCAGTGACCCCGGGACTGGGACCTCCTACAATGAGCAGTTCTTC. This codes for CASSDPGTGTSYNEQFF.